Following are 15 T cell receptor beta chains from one sample sequenced in a study of response to subunit inactivated influenza vaccine. Each CDR3 protein is one row after TCRdb ran MiXCR on the RT-PCR reads. The table includes 450,000 to 500,000 distinct CDR3 sequences, around 9.9% detected once. This material consisted of PBMCs from blood, taken roughly 6 weeks after vaccination. The receptor source for this set is a man aged 50-60 years who received an inactivated influenza vaccine.

This clonotype was seen a few times. The chain couples TRBV10-3 to TRBJ2-3; no definite D call. With 0 bases removed from V and 9 bases from J, the gap between germline ends came to 4 bases. From germline, CDR1 is ENHRY and CDR2 SYGVKD. This CDR3 is 11 amino acids long. CDR3: CAISESGTQYF. The CDR3 DNA is TGTGCCATCAGTGAGTCTGGAACGCAGTATTTT.

The chain is built from TRBV6-4 and TRBJ2-1; 12 bases are a match to TRBD2. This CDR3 spans 15 amino acids. Losses at the gene ends were 6 bases for V and 6 bases for J; bases not matched to a gene: 6. Germline V gene sequence: CDR1 MRHNA, CDR2 SNTAGT. In nucleotides, the CDR3 is TGTGCCAGCAGCCCACTAGCGGGAGGCATCAATGAGCAGTTCTTC. Its translation is CASSPLAGGINEQFF.

The chain couples TRBV20-1 to TRBJ2-3, with TRBD2 identical over 9 bases. This CDR3 contains 16 residues. After removal of 5 bases from V and 2 bases from J, the junction contained 11 bases not matched to a gene. Germline CDR1 reads DFQATT; CDR2 reads SNEGSKA (reference sequence). CDR3 sequence reads: CSAGPSSGVITDTQYF. CDR3 bases: TGCAGTGCTGGACCTTCTAGCGGGGTTATCACAGATACGCAGTATTTT.

This clonotype was seen a few times. This rearrangement joins TRBV4-3 to TRBJ1-2; a weak D match, TRBD1 (6 bases). The CDR3 is made up of 16 amino acids. V lost 0 bases and J 3 bases, leaving 14 bases between the germline ends. CDR1 is LGHNA, CDR2 YSLEER, per germline. The CDR3 DNA follows: TGCGCCAGCAGCCAAGATTCGCGGCAGGGGTACTATGGCTACACCTTC. Encoded protein: CASSQDSRQGYYGYTF.

CDR3 nucleotides: TGTGCCAGCAGTTACTCGGACAGATTACCCACTGAAGCTTTCTTT. This sequence encodes CASSYSDRLPTEAFF. V is TRBV6-5 and J is TRBJ1-1; maybe TRBD1 (6 bases). Trimming left V 0 bases short and J 4 bases short, with 12 bases between. Germline V CDR1 and CDR2: MNHEY, SVGAGI. The CDR3 length is 15 residues.

This clonotype showed up just a few times. The chain links TRBV5-1 to TRBJ2-3; 13 nucleotides agree with TRBD2. The germline CDR1 and CDR2 sequences are SGHRS and YFSETQ. Trimming removed 4 bases from V and 3 bases from J; junction bases left unmatched: 5. CDR3 size: 16 residues. CDR3 sequence: CASSARTSGGTDTQYF. DNA for the CDR3: TGCGCCAGCAGCGCACGGACTAGCGGGGGTACAGATACGCAGTATTTT.

This clonotype was picked up a small number of times. V is TRBV7-2 and J is TRBJ2-3, with TRBD2 as a possible D gene (5 bases). Trimming removed 5 bases from V and 13 bases from J, with 19 bases in between. This CDR3 has 13 amino acids. Germline CDR1 reads SGHTA; CDR2 reads FQGNSA. CDR3 protein: CASSLKSGFLEYF. CDR3 nucleotides: TGTGCCAGCAGCCTCAAAAGCGGTTTCTTGGAGTATTTT.

This clonotype was observed at least ten times. The V call is TRBV20-1, the J call TRBJ2-7; the D gene is possibly TRBD2 (7 bases). Trimming removed 5 bases at V and 5 bases at J, with 22 bases between. Germline CDR1 reads DFQATT; CDR2 reads SNEGSKA (reference sequence). The CDR3 length is 15 residues. The CDR3 region is CSADGGALERHEQYF. The CDR3 nucleotides are TGCAGTGCTGATGGGGGGGCATTAGAACGACACGAGCAGTACTTC.

This clonotype was counted at least ten times. J is TRBJ1-5 and V is TRBV20-1; maybe TRBD1 (6 bases). Trimming left V 6 bases short and J 0 bases short, with 9 bases between. There are 13 residues in the CDR3. The germline CDR1 and CDR2 sequences are DFQATT and SNEGSKA (reference sequence). The CDR3 protein is CSAVQGSNQPQHF. The DNA of the CDR3 is TGCAGTGCCGTACAGGGTAGCAATCAGCCCCAGCATTTT.

The chain recombines TRBV6-1 with TRBJ2-2; TRBD2 aligns across 7 bases. The CDR3 spans 14 residues. Looked up from germline, CDR1 is MNHNS and CDR2 is SASEGT. With V trimmed by 6 bases and J by 7 bases, 8 bases remained unmatched. The CDR3 reads CASRRGGSGGELFF. The CDR3 DNA follows: TGTGCCAGCAGAAGGGGCGGGAGTGGCGGGGAGCTGTTTTTT.

Ten or more counts support this clonotype. J is TRBJ2-5 and V is TRBV5-5, with D tentatively TRBD2 (5 bases). The CDR3 totals 14 residues. CDR1 is SGHKS, CDR2 YYEKEE, per germline (reference sequence). With 3 bases removed from V and 3 bases from J, the gap between germline ends came to 12 bases. The CDR3 here is CASSSTTREETQYF. In nucleotides, the CDR3 is TGTGCCAGCAGCTCGACTACGCGAGAAGAGACCCAGTACTTC.

This clonotype was counted between two and nine times. This chain connects TRBV3-1 to TRBJ2-1; maybe TRBD1 (5 bases). Trimming removed 4 bases at V and 8 bases at J, with 15 bases between. The CDR3 totals 14 residues. Per the germline V gene, CDR1 is LGHDT and CDR2 is YNNKEL (reference sequence). CDR3 in amino acids: CASSLTSGWDEQFF. For the CDR3, the DNA is TGTGCCAGCAGCCTTACGTCAGGGTGGGATGAGCAGTTCTTC.

This clonotype was observed many times. The chain uses TRBV4-2 and TRBJ1-6; D might be TRBD1 (5 bases). Germline V CDR1 and CDR2: LGHNA, YNFKEQ. The CDR3 covers 17 residues. Deletions cut 1 base from V and 7 bases from J, with 17 bases between. CDR3 sequence reads: CASSQVMGGIRNSPLHF. CDR3 nucleotides: TGTGCCAGCAGCCAAGTCATGGGGGGAATACGGAATTCACCCCTCCACTTT.

This clonotype was observed many times. This chain joins TRBV12-3 or TRBV12-4 and TRBJ1-1; no clear D. The CDR3 length is 12 residues. V lost 5 bases to trimming and J lost 0 bases, with 4 bases between them. CDR3 coding DNA: TGTGCCAGCAGTAAACTGAACACTGAAGCTTTCTTT. Protein sequence: CASSKLNTEAFF.

V and J are TRBV19 and TRBJ2-7, with TRBD1 matching 7 bases. CDR1 and CDR2 from the germline V gene are LNHDA and SQIVND (reference sequence). V gave up 2 bases and J gave up 2 bases; unmatched junction bases: 3. This CDR3 has 14 residues. The CDR3: CASSIRGGPYEQYF. The CDR3 coding sequence is TGTGCCAGTAGTATAAGAGGGGGCCCCTACGAGCAGTACTTC. Variable domain in full (rest from reference TRBV19 and TRBJ2-7): DGGITQSPKYLFRKEGQNVTLSCEQNLNHDAMYWYRQDPGQGLRLIYYSQIVNDFQKGDIAEGYSVSREKKESFPLTVTSAQKNPTAFYLCASSIRGGPYEQYFGPGTRLTVT.